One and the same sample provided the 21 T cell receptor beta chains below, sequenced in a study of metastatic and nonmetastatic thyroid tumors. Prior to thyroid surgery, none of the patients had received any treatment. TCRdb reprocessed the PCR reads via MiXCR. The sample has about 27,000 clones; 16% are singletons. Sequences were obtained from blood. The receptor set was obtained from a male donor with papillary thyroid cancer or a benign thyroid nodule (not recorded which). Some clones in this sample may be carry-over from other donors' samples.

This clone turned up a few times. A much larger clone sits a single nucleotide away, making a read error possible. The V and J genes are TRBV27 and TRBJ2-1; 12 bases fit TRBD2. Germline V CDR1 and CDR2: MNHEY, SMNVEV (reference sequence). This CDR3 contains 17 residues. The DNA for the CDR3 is TGTGCCAGCACCTGGACTAGCGGGACCCTCTCCTACAATGGGCAGTTCTTC. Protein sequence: CASTWTSGTLSYNGQFF.

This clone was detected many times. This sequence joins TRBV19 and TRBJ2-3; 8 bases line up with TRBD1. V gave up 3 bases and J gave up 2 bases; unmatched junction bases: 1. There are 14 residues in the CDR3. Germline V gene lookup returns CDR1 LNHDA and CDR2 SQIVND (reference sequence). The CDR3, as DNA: TGTGCCAGTAGTATGGACAGGGCCACAGATACGCAGTATTTT. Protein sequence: CASSMDRATDTQYF.

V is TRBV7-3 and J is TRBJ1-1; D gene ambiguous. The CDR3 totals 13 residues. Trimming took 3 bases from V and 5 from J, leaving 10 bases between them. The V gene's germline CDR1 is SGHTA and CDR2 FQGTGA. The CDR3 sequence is CASSLEGETEAFF. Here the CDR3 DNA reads TGTGCCAGCAGCTTGGAGGGAGAGACTGAAGCTTTCTTT.

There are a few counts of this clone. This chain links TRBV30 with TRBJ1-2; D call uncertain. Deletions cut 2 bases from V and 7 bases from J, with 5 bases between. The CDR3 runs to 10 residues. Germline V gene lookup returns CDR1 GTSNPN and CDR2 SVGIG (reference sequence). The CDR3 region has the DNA TGTGCCTGGAGTCGGGGTGGCTACACCTTC. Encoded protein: CAWSRGGYTF.

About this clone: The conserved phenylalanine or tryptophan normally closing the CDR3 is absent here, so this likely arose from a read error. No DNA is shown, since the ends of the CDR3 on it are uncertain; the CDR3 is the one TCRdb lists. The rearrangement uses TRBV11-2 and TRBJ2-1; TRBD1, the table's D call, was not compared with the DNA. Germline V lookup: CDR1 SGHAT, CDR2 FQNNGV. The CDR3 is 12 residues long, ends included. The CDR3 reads CASSIPGGLAVV.

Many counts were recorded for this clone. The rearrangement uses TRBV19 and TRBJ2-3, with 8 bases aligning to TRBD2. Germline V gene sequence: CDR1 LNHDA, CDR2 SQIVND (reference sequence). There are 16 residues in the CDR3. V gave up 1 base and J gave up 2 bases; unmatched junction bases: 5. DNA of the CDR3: TGTGCCAGTAGTATAGGGGAGCGGGAGTCCACAGATACGCAGTATTTT. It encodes CASSIGERESTDTQYF.

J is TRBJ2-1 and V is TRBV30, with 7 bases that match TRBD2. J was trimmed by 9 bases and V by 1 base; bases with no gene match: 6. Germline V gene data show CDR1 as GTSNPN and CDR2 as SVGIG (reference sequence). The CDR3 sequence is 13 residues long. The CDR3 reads CAWSGLRESEQFF. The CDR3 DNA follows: TGTGCCTGGAGTGGTTTGCGGGAGAGTGAGCAGTTCTTC.

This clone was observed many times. The CDR3: CACSPRGASTDTQYF. The CDR3 nucleotides are TGTGCCTGTTCCCCACGGGGGGCTAGCACAGATACGCAGTATTTT. This chain connects TRBV30 to TRBJ2-3; maybe TRBD2 (7 bases). The CDR3 covers 15 residues. The germline V and J ends were trimmed by 6 bases and 0 bases, with 16 bases remaining between them. Germline CDR1 GTSNPN, CDR2 SVGIG (reference sequence).

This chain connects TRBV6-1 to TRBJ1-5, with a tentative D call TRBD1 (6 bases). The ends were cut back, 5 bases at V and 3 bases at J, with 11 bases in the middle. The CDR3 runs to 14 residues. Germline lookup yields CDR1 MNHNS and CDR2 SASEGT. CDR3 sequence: CASSFTGSNQPQHF. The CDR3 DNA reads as TGTGCCAGCAGTTTTACAGGGTCCAATCAGCCCCAGCATTTT.

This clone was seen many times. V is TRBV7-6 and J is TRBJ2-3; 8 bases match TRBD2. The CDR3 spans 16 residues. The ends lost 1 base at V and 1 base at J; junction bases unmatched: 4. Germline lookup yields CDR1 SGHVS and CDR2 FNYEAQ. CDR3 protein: CASSLVSGKGTDTQYF. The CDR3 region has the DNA TGTGCCAGCAGCTTAGTTAGCGGGAAGGGCACAGATACGCAGTATTTT.

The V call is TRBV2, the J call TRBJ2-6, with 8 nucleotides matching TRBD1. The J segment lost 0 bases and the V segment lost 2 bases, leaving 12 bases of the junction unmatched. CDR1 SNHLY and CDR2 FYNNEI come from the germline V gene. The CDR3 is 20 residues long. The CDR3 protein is CASSETRTGSSLSGANVLTF. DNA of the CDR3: TGTGCCAGCAGTGAAACCCGGACAGGGAGTTCACTCTCTGGGGCCAACGTCCTGACTTTC.

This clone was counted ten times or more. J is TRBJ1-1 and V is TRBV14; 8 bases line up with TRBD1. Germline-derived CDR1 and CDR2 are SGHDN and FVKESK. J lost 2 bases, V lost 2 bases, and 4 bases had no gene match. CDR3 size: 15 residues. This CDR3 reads CASSQKDRANTEAFF. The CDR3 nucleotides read TGTGCCAGCAGCCAAAAGGACAGGGCCAACACTGAAGCTTTCTTT.

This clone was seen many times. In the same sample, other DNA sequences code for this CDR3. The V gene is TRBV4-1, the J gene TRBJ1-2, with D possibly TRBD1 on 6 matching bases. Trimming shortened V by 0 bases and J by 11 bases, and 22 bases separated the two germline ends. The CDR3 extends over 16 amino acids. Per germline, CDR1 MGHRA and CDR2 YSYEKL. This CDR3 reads CASSQEGGLGGAGYTF. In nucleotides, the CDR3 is TGCGCCAGCAGCCAAGAAGGTGGGTTGGGGGGCGCCGGTTACACCTTC.

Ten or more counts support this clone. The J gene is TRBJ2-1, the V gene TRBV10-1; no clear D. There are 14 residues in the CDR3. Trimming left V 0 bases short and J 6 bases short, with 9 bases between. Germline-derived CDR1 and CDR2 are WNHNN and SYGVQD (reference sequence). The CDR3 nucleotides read TGCGCCAGCAGTGAGTCATATCGGTTCAATGAGCAGTTCTTC. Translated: CASSESYRFNEQFF.

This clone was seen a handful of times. For the CDR3, the DNA is TGTGCCAGCAGTGTCAGGACAGAAGGCAATGAGCAGTTCTTC. Its protein is CASSVRTEGNEQFF. The chain uses TRBV6-1 and TRBJ2-1, with D maybe TRBD1 (6 bases). This CDR3 contains 14 residues. Trimming cost V 4 bases and J 6 bases, with 13 bases left between them. CDR1 and CDR2 (germline): MNHNS, SASEGT.

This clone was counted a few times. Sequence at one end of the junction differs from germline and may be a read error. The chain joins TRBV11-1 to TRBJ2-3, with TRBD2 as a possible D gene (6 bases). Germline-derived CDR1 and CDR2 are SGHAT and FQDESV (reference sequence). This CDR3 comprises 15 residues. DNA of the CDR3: TGTGCCATCAGCCCTGGGCGGAGGGCGACAGATACGCAGTATTTT. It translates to CAISPGRRATDTQYF.

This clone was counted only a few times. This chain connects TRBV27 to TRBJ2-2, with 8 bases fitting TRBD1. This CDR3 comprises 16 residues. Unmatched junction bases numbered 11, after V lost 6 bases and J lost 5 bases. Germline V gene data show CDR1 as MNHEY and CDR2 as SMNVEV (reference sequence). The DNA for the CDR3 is TGTGCCAGCAGCTGGGGGACAGGATCAAATACCGGGGAGCTGTTTTTT. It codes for CASSWGTGSNTGELFF.

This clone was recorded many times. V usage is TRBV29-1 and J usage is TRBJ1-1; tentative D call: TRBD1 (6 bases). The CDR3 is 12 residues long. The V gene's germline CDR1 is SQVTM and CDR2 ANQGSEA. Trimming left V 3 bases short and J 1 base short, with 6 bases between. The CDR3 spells CSVETGNTEAFF. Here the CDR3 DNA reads TGCAGCGTTGAGACAGGGAACACTGAAGCTTTCTTT.

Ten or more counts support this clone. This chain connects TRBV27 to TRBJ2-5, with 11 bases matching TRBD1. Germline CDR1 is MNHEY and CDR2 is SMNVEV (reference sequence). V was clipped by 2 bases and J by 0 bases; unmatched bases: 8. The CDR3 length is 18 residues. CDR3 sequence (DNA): TGTGCCAGCAGTTTAAGGGGGGGACAGGGGGTTTACCAAGAGACCCAGTACTTC. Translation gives CASSLRGGQGVYQETQYF.

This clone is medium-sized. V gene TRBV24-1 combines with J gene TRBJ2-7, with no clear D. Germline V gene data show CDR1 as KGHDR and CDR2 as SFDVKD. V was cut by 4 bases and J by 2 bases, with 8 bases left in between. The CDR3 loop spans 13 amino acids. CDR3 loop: CATSDDSTYEQYF. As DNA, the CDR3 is TGTGCCACCAGTGACGACTCAACCTACGAGCAGTACTTC.

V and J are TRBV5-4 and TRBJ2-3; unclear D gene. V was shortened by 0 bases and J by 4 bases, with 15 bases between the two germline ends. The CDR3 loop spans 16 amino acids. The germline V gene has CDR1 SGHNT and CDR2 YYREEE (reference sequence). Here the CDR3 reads CASSLGGRWAADTQYF. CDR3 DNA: TGTGCCAGCAGCTTGGGAGGACGTTGGGCCGCAGATACGCAGTATTTT.